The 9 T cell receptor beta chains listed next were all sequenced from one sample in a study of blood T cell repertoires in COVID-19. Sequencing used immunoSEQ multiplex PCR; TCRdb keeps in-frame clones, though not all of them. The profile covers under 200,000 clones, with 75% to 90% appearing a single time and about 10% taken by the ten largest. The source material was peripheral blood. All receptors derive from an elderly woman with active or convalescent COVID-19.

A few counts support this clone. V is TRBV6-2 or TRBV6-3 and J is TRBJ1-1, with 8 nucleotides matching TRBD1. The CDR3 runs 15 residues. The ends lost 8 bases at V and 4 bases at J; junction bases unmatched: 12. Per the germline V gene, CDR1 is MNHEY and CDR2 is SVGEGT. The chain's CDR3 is CASGRQGAPSTEAFF. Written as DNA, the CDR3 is TGTGCCAGCGGCCGCCAGGGGGCACCATCCACTGAAGCTTTCTTT.

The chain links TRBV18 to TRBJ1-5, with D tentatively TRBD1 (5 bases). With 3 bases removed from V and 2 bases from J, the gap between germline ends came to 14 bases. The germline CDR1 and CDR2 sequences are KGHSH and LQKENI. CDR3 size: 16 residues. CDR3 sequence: CASSPRRGEGNQPQHF. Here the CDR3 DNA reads TGTGCCAGCTCACCGAGGAGGGGCGAGGGCAATCAGCCCCAGCATTTT.

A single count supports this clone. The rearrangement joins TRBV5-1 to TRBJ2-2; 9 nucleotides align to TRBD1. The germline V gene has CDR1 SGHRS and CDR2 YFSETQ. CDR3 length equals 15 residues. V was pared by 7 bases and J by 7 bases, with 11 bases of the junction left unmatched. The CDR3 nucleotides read TGCGCCAGCTCCGGAGGGACAGGGTCTAACGGGGAGCTGTTTTTT. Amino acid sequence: CASSGGTGSNGELFF.

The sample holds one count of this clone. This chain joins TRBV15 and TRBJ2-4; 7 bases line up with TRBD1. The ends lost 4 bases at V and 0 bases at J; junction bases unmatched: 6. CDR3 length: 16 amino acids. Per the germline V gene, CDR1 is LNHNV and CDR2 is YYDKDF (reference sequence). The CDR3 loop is CATSTRQGTAKNIQYF. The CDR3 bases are TGTGCCACCAGCACTCGACAGGGTACAGCCAAAAACATTCAGTACTTC.

CDR3 amino acids: CASSSRLAGGDNEQFF. The CDR3 DNA follows: TGTGCCAGCAGTTCGCGACTAGCGGGGGGCGACAATGAGCAGTTCTTC. The chain joins TRBV6-5 to TRBJ2-1, with 13 bases lining up with TRBD2. The junction had 5 bases not matched to a gene; V was cut back by 4 bases and J by 5 bases. This CDR3 contains 16 residues. CDR1 MNHEY and CDR2 SVGAGI come from the germline V gene.

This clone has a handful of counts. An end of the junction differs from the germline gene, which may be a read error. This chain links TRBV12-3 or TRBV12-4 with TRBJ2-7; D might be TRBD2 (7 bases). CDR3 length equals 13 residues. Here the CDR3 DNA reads TGTGCCAGCACTCCCGATTGGGGGGGGCTTCAGTGCTTC. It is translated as CASTPDWGGLQCF.

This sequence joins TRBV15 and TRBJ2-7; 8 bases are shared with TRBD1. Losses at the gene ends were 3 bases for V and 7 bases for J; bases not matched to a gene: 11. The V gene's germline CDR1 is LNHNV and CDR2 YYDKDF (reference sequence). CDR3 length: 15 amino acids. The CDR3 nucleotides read TGTGCCACCAGCAGGGCCGGGACAGGCCTTATTGAGCAGTACTTC. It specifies CATSRAGTGLIEQYF.

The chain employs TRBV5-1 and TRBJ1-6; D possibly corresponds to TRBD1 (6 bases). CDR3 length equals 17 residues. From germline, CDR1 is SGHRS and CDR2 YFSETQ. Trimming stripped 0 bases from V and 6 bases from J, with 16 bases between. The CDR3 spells CASSLDGVGTSNSPLHF. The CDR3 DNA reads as TGCGCCAGCAGCTTGGACGGAGTCGGGACAAGTAATTCACCCCTCCACTTT.

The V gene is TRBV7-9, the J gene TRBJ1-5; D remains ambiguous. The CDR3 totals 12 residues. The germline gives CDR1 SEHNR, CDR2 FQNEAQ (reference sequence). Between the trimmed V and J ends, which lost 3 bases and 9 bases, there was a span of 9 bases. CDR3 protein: CASSFDGRPQHF. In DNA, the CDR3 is TGTGCCAGCAGCTTTGACGGGAGGCCCCAGCATTTT. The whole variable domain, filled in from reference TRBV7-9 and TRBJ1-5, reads DTGVSQNPRHKITKRGQNVTFRCDPISEHNRLYWYRQTLGQGPEFLTYFQNEAQLEKSRLLSDRFSAERPKGSFSTLEIQRTEQGDSAMYLCASSFDGRPQHFGDGTRLSIL.